The TCR beta chain described here comes from a study of shared T cell receptors in the human thymus. The CDR3 is 19 amino acids. With V trimmed by 1 base and J by 3 bases, 17 bases remained unmatched. Per germline, CDR1 SGHTA and CDR2 FQGNSA. TCRdb keeps only in-frame clones here, not all; method: immunoSEQ multiplex PCR. The table has more than 550,000 clones, 80% to 90% seen once. This sample also appeared in a second study, on human thymus T cells. That paper notes: Serving as donors were healthy Finnish infants, each of whom was having open corrective surgery for congenital heart defects. Gene usage (both V and J) appeared biased in thymic and blood repertoires.

Sequencing input: thymocytes. V gene TRBV7-2 combines with J gene TRBJ1-2; TRBD1 agrees at 7 bases. The sequence derives from a girl younger than two with a congenital heart defect. The CDR3 region is CASSLGPPLTGLDYYGYTF. Written as DNA, the CDR3 is TGTGCCAGCAGCTTAGGCCCCCCTTTGACAGGGCTCGACTACTATGGCTACACCTTC.